The rows below give T cell receptor beta chains drawn from one sample of a study of blood T cell repertoires in COVID-19. The method was immunoSEQ multiplex PCR; TCRdb's version includes in-frame clones alone and lacks a portion of them. The sample has about 220,000 clones, roughly 84% seen once; the top ten hold approximately 6.2%. Sequenced material: PBMCs or T cells enriched from blood (not recorded which). The receptors come from a woman between 40 and 55 years old who had recovered from COVID-19. Each CDR3 is given with its conserved first and last residue. The D gene is left open where the match is weak.

J,D,V,DNA,CDR3
TRBJ2-7,NA,TRBV18,TGTGCCAGCTCACCGGGTAGGGGAGGTCGCGAGCAGTACTTC,CASSPGRGGREQYF
TRBJ2-6,TRBD1,TRBV7-3,TGTGCCAGCAGCCCTCAGGGGGTTGCTGGGGCCAACGTCCTGACTTTC,CASSPQGVAGANVLTF
TRBJ2-3,TRBD2,TRBV5-1,TGCGCCAGCAGCTTGGGACTAGCGGTTAGCACAGATACGCAGTATTTT,CASSLGLAVSTDTQYF
TRBJ1-4,NA,TRBV19,TGTGCCAGTAGTATTCCAGGGGCCGGTGAAAAACTGTTTTTT,CASSIPGAGEKLFF
TRBJ2-7,TRBD1,TRBV30,TGTGCCTGGGGGGCAGGACAGGTCTACGAGCAGTACTTC,CAWGAGQVYEQYF
TRBJ2-7,NA,TRBV14,TGTGCCAGCAGCCAAGTCGGGTCCTACGAGCAGTACTTC,CASSQVGSYEQYF
TRBJ2-4,TRBD1,TRBV12-5,TGTGCTAGTGTCCCCGGGACAGGGTTAATGGCCAAAAACATTCAGTACTTC,CASVPGTGLMAKNIQYF
TRBJ1-2,NA,TRBV14,TGTGCCAGCAGCCAAAACTTACGTACCTATGGCTACACCTTC,CASSQNLRTYGYTF
TRBJ2-6,TRBD1,TRBV11-3,TGTGCCAGCAGCTTAGCCCCGGGACAGGCCTCTGGGGCCAACGTCCTGACTTTC,CASSLAPGQASGANVLTF
TRBJ2-2,NA,TRBV9,TGTGCCAGCAGCTCAGCAGGGCAGGGCTTATCCGGGGAGCTGTTTTTT,CASSSAGQGLSGELFF